This T cell receptor beta chain originates from a study of OX40 agonist ivuxolimab in advanced cancers. In the study overall: Patients were around 83% male with ages roughly 20 to 85, mean roughly 64. General observations from the study: Specificity for antigen went undetermined in the expanded peripheral T cells. Dose levels from 0.1 to 3.0 mg/kg saw CD4+ and CD8+ blood T cells expand clonally by week 6.

The table came from immunoSEQ multiplex PCR; TCRdb's copy has only in-frame clones and leaves some out. The sample includes about 86,000 clones, 87% of them seen just once. The CDR3 spans 13 residues. Germline loops: CDR1 SSHAT, CDR2 FNYEAQ (reference sequence). Samples were taken at baseline and on day 1 of cycles 4 and 7. Worth noting for this clone: The antigen is not known. One junction end disagrees with the germline gene, perhaps due to a read error.

The sequence was collected from an adult with an advanced solid tumor such as melanoma, head and neck, liver or kidney cancer. This sample comprised CD4+ or CD8+ T cells sorted from blood, obtained in a trial of the OX40 agonist ivuxolimab. J is TRBJ2-1 and V is TRBV7-7; 8 positions agree with TRBD2. The CDR3 sequence is CASSGGADNEQFF. The DNA for the CDR3 is TGTGCTAGCAGCGGGGGCGCCGACAATGAGCAGTTCTTC.